This T cell receptor beta chain was sequenced during a study of response to subunit inactivated influenza vaccine. TCRdb reprocessed the RT-PCR reads via MiXCR and lists one record per CDR3 protein. The sample holds more than 150,000 distinct CDR3 sequences, around 8.8% seen once. Findings of the study overall: The study's authors posited that every seasonal influenza vaccination enlists few new T cells.

Turning to this clonotype: Its antigen remains unidentified.

Trimming stripped 4 bases from V and 5 bases from J, with 17 bases between. This CDR3 is built from 15 residues. The germline V gene has CDR1 MDHEN and CDR2 SYDVKM. The source is a man between 45 and 60 years old who received an inactivated influenza vaccine. This rearrangement joins TRBV28 to TRBJ2-5; weak D call: TRBD1 (5 bases). The input for sequencing was non-naive T cells sorted from PBMCs, taken on the day of vaccination. The CDR3 region is CASSSLTARRETQYF. The CDR3 coding sequence is TGTGCCAGCAGTTCCTTGACAGCCCGGCGGGAGACCCAGTACTTC.